These 14 T cell receptor beta chains were all obtained from the same sample, sequenced in a study of shared clonotypes between healthy human individuals. The assay was immunoSEQ multiplex PCR, and TCRdb's table has in-frame clones only and misses some. This table holds around 340,000 clones, around 79% found once. The sequenced material came from memory CD4+ T cells sorted from blood. Subset specified: CD45RA-negative fraction. The receptor source for this set is a man aged 25-45 years in good health.

The J gene is TRBJ1-5, the V gene TRBV28; the D is unclear. This CDR3 contains 11 residues. V lost 6 bases and J 4 bases, leaving 4 bases between the germline ends. The germline V gene has CDR1 MDHEN and CDR2 SYDVKM. The CDR3 loop is CASRKNQPQHF. CDR3 DNA sequence: TGTGCCAGCAGAAAAAATCAGCCCCAGCATTTT.

The chain uses TRBV28 and TRBJ1-6; 7 nucleotides agree with TRBD1. The V gene's germline CDR1 is MDHEN and CDR2 SYDVKM. The CDR3 loop spans 12 amino acids. J lost 13 bases, V lost 4 bases, and 4 bases had no gene match. CDR3 in amino acids: CASSSTGLPLHF. For the CDR3, the DNA is TGTGCCAGCAGTTCGACAGGGTTGCCCCTCCACTTT.

This clone was seen just once. The V and J genes are TRBV5-1 and TRBJ2-7; 9 bases match TRBD2. Germline CDR1 reads SGHRS; CDR2 reads YFSETQ. The CDR3 spans 15 residues. Germline trimming cut 4 bases from V and 1 base from J; bases unmatched to any gene: 6. CDR3 loop: CASSRDSGGSYEQYF. The DNA of the CDR3 is TGCGCCAGCAGCCGGGACAGCGGGGGGTCCTACGAGCAGTACTTC. The entire variable domain, with the rest obtained from reference TRBV5-1 and TRBJ2-7, is as follows: KAGVTQTPRYLIKTRGQQVTLSCSPISGHRSVSWYQQTPGQGLQFLFEYFSETQRNKGNFPGRFSGRQFSNSRSEMNVSTLELGDSALYLCASSRDSGGSYEQYFGPGTRLTVT.

The rearrangement joins TRBV27 to TRBJ1-3; tentative D call: TRBD1 (5 bases). Trimming pared 6 bases from V and 3 bases from J, leaving 15 bases between. This CDR3 is built from 15 residues. Germline V gives CDR1 MNHEY, CDR2 SMNVEV (reference sequence). For the CDR3, the DNA is TGTGCCAGCAGGTTTTTAGGGGATGGTGGAAACACCATATATTTT. Residues: CASRFLGDGGNTIYF.

CDR3 in amino acids: CASSREEGGYGYTF. CDR3 DNA: TGTGCCAGCAGCCGGGAAGAAGGTGGATATGGCTACACCTTC. The chain recombines TRBV2 with TRBJ1-2, with D uncertain. In germline, CDR1 is SNHLY, CDR2 FYNNEI. This CDR3 is built from 14 residues. V was clipped by 6 bases and J by 5 bases, with 16 bases between them. The full variable domain, completed using reference TRBV2 and TRBJ1-2, is EPEVTQTPSHQVTQMGQEVILRCVPISNHLYFYWYRQILGQKVEFLVSFYNNEISEKSEIFDDQFSVERPDGSNFTLKIRSTKLEDSAMYFCASSREEGGYGYTFGSGTRLTVV.

The chain combines TRBV9 with TRBJ2-5; 7 bases match TRBD1. The trim removed 3 bases at V and 1 base at J, leaving 9 bases unmatched. From germline, CDR1 is SGDLS and CDR2 YYNGEE. The CDR3 is 16 amino acids. The CDR3 reads CASSGKVGTAQETQYF. In nucleotides, the CDR3 is TGTGCCAGCAGCGGTAAAGTTGGGACAGCCCAAGAGACCCAGTACTTC.

This clone has only a few counts. The chain is built from TRBV18 and TRBJ1-5; no clear D gene. V was cut by 3 bases and J by 0 bases, with 12 bases left in between. The CDR3 extends over 16 amino acids. CDR1 is KGHSH and CDR2 is LQKENI in the germline V gene. This chain's CDR3 is CASSPYERRSNQPQHF. Written as DNA, the CDR3 is TGTGCCAGCTCACCGTATGAAAGACGTAGCAATCAGCCCCAGCATTTT.

This sequence joins TRBV5-4 and TRBJ1-2; 7 bases line up with TRBD1. Germline values: CDR1 SGHNT, CDR2 YYREEE (reference sequence). The CDR3 totals 11 residues. J lost 12 bases, V lost 4 bases, and 6 bases had no gene match. The CDR3 reads CASSRDREDTF. CDR3 bases: TGTGCCAGCAGCAGAGACAGGGAGGACACCTTC.

This chain connects TRBV7-9 to TRBJ1-1; D may be TRBD1 (5 bases). Trimming pared 6 bases from V and 1 base from J, leaving 12 bases between. Germline V gives CDR1 SEHNR, CDR2 FQNEAQ (reference sequence). The CDR3 length is 14 residues. CDR3: CASSLRQTNTEAFF. The CDR3 DNA reads TGTGCCAGCAGTCTCAGACAGACGAACACTGAAGCTTTCTTT.

The V and J genes are TRBV5-1 and TRBJ2-7, with 8 bases identical to TRBD2. CDR1 is SGHRS, CDR2 YFSETQ, per germline. The ends lost 0 bases at V and 1 base at J; junction bases unmatched: 15. The CDR3 spans 19 residues. Here the CDR3 reads CASSLDRGGGLSGSYEQYF. CDR3 DNA sequence: TGCGCCAGCAGCTTGGATCGGGGGGGCGGACTAAGCGGATCCTACGAGCAGTACTTC.

This chain connects TRBV29-1 to TRBJ2-3, with TRBD2 matching 16 bases. This CDR3 spans 21 amino acids. In germline, CDR1 is SQVTM, CDR2 ANQGSEA. V lost 3 bases to trimming and J lost 3 bases; unmatched junction nucleotides: 18. CDR3 sequence: CSVDPVSESGLAGGPTDTQYF. The CDR3 region has the DNA TGCAGCGTTGATCCCGTATCGGAGTCGGGACTAGCGGGAGGGCCTACAGATACGCAGTATTTT.

The chain couples TRBV28 to TRBJ1-5, with D perhaps matching TRBD1 (5 bases). In germline, CDR1 is MDHEN, CDR2 SYDVKM. CDR3 size: 12 residues. V was clipped by 5 bases and J by 5 bases, with 7 bases between them. The CDR3 here is CASSQQDQPQHF. The CDR3 bases are TGTGCCAGCAGTCAACAGGATCAGCCCCAGCATTTT.

In this sample, this clone turned up a few times. The chain employs TRBV11-2 and TRBJ1-1; a weak D match, TRBD1 (5 bases). CDR3 length equals 15 residues. V was clipped by 5 bases and J by 7 bases, with 20 bases between them. Germline V gives CDR1 SGHAT, CDR2 FQNNGV. Written as DNA, the CDR3 is TGTGCCAGCAGCCCCGGGGGAGGACCGAGGGTTGAAGCTTTCTTT. It specifies CASSPGGGPRVEAFF. The full variable domain, with the rest looked up from reference TRBV11-2 and TRBJ1-1, is EAGVAQSPRYKIIEKRQSVAFWCNPISGHATLYWYQQILGQGPKLLIQFQNNGVVDDSQLPKDRFSAERLKGVDSTLKIQPAKLEDSAVYLCASSPGGGPRVEAFFGQGTRLTVV.

This clone was seen only a few times. The chain employs TRBV10-3 and TRBJ1-1; D gene uncertain. Per the germline V gene, CDR1 is ENHRY and CDR2 is SYGVKD. The CDR3 loop spans 15 amino acids. V lost 8 bases and J lost 1, with 17 bases in between. The DNA of the CDR3 is TGTGCCATCTTTGATCCTACAATAGGGAACACTGAAGCTTTCTTT. Protein sequence: CAIFDPTIGNTEAFF.